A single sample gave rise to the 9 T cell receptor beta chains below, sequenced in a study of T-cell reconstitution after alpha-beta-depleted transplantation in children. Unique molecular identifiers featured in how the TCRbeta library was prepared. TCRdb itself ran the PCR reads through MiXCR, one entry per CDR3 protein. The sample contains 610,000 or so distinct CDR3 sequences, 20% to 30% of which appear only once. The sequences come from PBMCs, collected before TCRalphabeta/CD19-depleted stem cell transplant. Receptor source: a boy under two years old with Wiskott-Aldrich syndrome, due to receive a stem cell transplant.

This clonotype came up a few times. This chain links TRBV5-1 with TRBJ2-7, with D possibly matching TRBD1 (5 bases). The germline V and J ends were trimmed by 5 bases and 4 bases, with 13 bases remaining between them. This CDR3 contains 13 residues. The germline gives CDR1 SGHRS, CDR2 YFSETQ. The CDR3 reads CASREGARYEQYF. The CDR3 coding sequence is TGCGCCAGCAGAGAAGGGGCTAGATACGAGCAGTACTTC.

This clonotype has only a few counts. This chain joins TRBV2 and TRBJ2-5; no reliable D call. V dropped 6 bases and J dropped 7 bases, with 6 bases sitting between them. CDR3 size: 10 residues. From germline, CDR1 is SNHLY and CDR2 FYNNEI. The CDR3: CASRTGTQYF. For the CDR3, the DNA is TGTGCCAGCAGGACGGGGACCCAGTACTTC. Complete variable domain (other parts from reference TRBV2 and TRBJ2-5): EPEVTQTPSHQVTQMGQEVILRCVPISNHLYFYWYRQILGQKVEFLVSFYNNEISEKSEIFDDQFSVERPDGSNFTLKIRSTKLEDSAMYFCASRTGTQYFGPGTRLLVL.

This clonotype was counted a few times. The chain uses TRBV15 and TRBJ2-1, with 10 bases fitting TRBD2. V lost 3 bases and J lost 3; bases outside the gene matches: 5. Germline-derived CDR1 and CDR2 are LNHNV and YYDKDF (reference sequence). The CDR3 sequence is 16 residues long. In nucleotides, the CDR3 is TGTGCCACCAGCAGGTACGGGACTAGCGTCTACAATGAGCAGTTCTTC. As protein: CATSRYGTSVYNEQFF.

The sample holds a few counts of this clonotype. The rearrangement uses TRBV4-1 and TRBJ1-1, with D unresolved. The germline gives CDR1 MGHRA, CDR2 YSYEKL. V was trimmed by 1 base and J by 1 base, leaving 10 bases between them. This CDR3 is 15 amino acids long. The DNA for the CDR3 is TGCGCCAGCAGCCAAGGAGGTAGGCAGAACACTGAAGCTTTCTTT. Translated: CASSQGGRQNTEAFF.

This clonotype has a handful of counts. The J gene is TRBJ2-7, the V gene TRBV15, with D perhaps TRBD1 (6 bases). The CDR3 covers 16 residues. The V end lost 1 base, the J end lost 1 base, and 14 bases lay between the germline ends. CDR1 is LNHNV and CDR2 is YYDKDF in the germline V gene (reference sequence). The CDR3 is CATSRGLKGDSYEQYF. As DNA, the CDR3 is TGTGCCACCAGCAGAGGATTAAAGGGGGATTCCTACGAGCAGTACTTC. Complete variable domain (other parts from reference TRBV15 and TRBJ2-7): DAMVIQNPRYQVTQFGKPVTLSCSQTLNHNVMYWYQQKSSQAPKLLFHYYDKDFNNEADTPDNFQSRRPNTSFCFLDIRSPGLGDTAMYLCATSRGLKGDSYEQYFGPGTRLTVT.

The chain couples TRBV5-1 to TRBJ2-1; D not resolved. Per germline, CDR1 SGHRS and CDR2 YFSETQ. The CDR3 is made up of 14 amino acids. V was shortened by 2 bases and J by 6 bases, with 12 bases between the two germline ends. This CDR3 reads CASSFEPAVNEQFF. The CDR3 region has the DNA TGCGCCAGCAGCTTTGAGCCAGCCGTCAATGAGCAGTTCTTC. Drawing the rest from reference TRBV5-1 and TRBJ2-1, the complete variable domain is KAGVTQTPRYLIKTRGQQVTLSCSPISGHRSVSWYQQTPGQGLQFLFEYFSETQRNKGNFPGRFSGRQFSNSRSEMNVSTLELGDSALYLCASSFEPAVNEQFFGPGTRLTVL.

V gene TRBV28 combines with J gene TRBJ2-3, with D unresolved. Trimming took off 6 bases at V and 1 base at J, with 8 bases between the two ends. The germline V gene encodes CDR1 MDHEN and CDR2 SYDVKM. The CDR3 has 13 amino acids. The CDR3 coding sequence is TGTGCCAGCAGGGCCGGAGGCACAGATACGCAGTATTTT. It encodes CASRAGGTDTQYF. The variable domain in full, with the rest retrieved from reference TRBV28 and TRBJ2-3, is DVKVTQSSRYLVKRTGEKVFLECVQDMDHENMFWYRQDPGLGLRLIYFSYDVKMKEKGDIPEGYSVSREKKERFSLILESASTNQTSMYLCASRAGGTDTQYFGPGTRLTVL.

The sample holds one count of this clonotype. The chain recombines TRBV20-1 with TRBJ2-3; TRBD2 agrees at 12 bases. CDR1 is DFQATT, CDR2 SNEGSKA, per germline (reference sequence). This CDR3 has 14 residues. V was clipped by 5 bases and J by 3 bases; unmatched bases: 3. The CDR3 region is CSAPGLAGTDTQYF. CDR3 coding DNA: TGCAGTGCTCCCGGACTAGCGGGAACAGATACGCAGTATTTT.

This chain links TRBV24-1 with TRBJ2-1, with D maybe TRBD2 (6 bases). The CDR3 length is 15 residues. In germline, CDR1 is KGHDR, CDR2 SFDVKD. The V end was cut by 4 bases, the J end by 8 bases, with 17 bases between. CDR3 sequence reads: CATSEGGVFKDEQFF. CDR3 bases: TGTGCCACCAGTGAGGGGGGAGTTTTTAAAGATGAGCAGTTCTTC.